The 21 T cell receptor beta chains reported below all come from one sample, sequenced in a study of T cells in Graves' hyperthyroidism and ophthalmopathy. The CDR3 regions of TCR beta were amplified from RNA transcripts. The study used the HTBI primer set for a first-round RT-PCR of the TCR CDR3. TCRdb re-called the multiplex PCR reads through MiXCR, storing one row per CDR3 protein. This sample carries hundreds of thousands of distinct CDR3 sequences, less than 15% of them seen once, and the ten largest clones take 9.5% to 13%. Sequencing was carried out using blood. Receptors were obtained from a woman aged 18-29 years with Graves' hyperthyroidism.

The table lists this clonotype with many counts. V is TRBV11-1 and J is TRBJ2-7; 8 bases match TRBD1. The CDR3 is 17 residues long. CDR1 and CDR2 from the germline V gene are SGHAT and FQDESV (reference sequence). The V and J ends lost 5 bases and 0 bases, in that order; junction bases with no gene match: 12. The CDR3 DNA follows: TGTGCCAGCAGCGGCCCTAAACAGGGGGTCGGCTCCTACGAGCAGTACTTC. Its protein product is CASSGPKQGVGSYEQYF.

This clonotype was recorded at least ten times. This sequence joins TRBV2 and TRBJ1-6; a weak D match, TRBD1 (6 bases). Trimming left V 10 bases short and J 6 bases short, with 13 bases between. The germline V gene encodes CDR1 SNHLY and CDR2 FYNNEI. There are 13 residues in the CDR3. The CDR3 is CATRTVLNSPLHF. In nucleotides, the CDR3 is TGTGCCACCAGGACAGTCCTTAATTCACCCCTCCACTTT.

Comment on this clonotype: The junction and the germline gene differ at one end; a read error may be behind it. V is TRBV18 and J is TRBJ2-1, with 11 bases matching TRBD2. Germline CDR1 is KGHSH and CDR2 is LQKENI. The CDR3 has 16 amino acids. The CDR3 reads CASSPDLAGGKNEQSF. Written as DNA, the CDR3 is TGTGCCAGCTCACCAGACCTAGCGGGAGGTAAAAATGAGCAGTCCTTC. Supplemented by reference TRBV18 and TRBJ2-1, the full variable domain reads NAGVMQNPRHLVRRRGQEARLRCSPMKGHSHVYWYRQLPEEGLKFMVYLQKENIIDESGMPKERFSAEFPKEGPSILRIQQVVRGDSAAYFCASSPDLAGGKNEQSFGPGTRLTVL.

Only a few counts were recorded for this clonotype. This rearrangement joins TRBV15 to TRBJ2-7; 8 bases match TRBD1. CDR3 size: 18 residues. The germline V gene encodes CDR1 LNHNV and CDR2 YYDKDF (reference sequence). V was clipped by 2 bases and J by 3 bases; unmatched bases: 15. This CDR3 reads CATSRTYVTGVGIYEQYF. CDR3 coding DNA: TGTGCCACCAGCAGAACGTATGTGACAGGGGTAGGAATCTACGAGCAGTACTTC.

The table lists this clonotype with a few counts. The chain combines TRBV9 with TRBJ1-1; a weak D match, TRBD1 (5 bases). Looked up from germline, CDR1 is SGDLS and CDR2 is YYNGEE. V dropped 4 bases and J dropped 1 base, with 11 bases sitting between them. The CDR3 is 14 residues long. The CDR3 region is CASSHRDGNTEAFF. For the CDR3, the DNA is TGTGCCAGCAGCCACCGGGACGGGAACACTGAAGCTTTCTTT.

V and J are TRBV4-3 and TRBJ2-6; D could derive from TRBD1 or TRBD2 (5 bases each). Germline V lookup: CDR1 LGHNA, CDR2 YSLEER. The CDR3 is made up of 15 amino acids. Between the trimmed V and J ends, which lost 4 bases and 1 base, there was a span of 8 bases. CDR3 in DNA: TGCGCCAGCAGCCGGGACGTTTCTGGGGCCAACGTCCTGACTTTC. Protein sequence: CASSRDVSGANVLTF.

The genes are TRBV6-2 or TRBV6-3 and TRBJ1-6, with D possibly TRBD1 on 6 matching bases. Germline assignment: CDR1 MNHEY and CDR2 SVGEGT. V lost 6 bases and J 10 bases, leaving 19 bases between the germline ends. The CDR3 is made up of 15 amino acids. Here the CDR3 reads CASSSLPRGVSPLHF. CDR3 coding DNA: TGTGCCAGCAGCTCCCTCCCCAGGGGCGTATCACCCCTCCACTTT.

This clonotype appeared many times. The chain combines TRBV11-1 with TRBJ2-7; 7 positions agree with TRBD2. Germline-derived CDR1 and CDR2 are SGHAT and FQDESV (reference sequence). The CDR3 has 13 amino acids. The V and J ends lost 2 bases and 5 bases, in that order; junction bases with no gene match: 3. This chain's CDR3 is CASSLRGSDEQYF. Here the CDR3 DNA reads TGTGCCAGCAGCTTACGCGGGAGTGACGAGCAGTACTTC.

This clonotype occurred many times. The rearrangement links TRBV6-5 to TRBJ2-2, with 13 positions matching TRBD2. The CDR3 has 17 amino acids. Per the germline V gene, CDR1 is MNHEY and CDR2 is SVGAGI. The V segment lost 2 bases and the J segment 5 bases; nucleotides outside the gene matches: 5. CDR3 in DNA: TGTGCCAGCAGTTACGGGGCACTAGCGGGAGGGACCGGGGAGCTGTTTTTT. It is translated as CASSYGALAGGTGELFF.

The gene calls are TRBV3-1 and TRBJ2-1; 8 bases align to TRBD2. Trimming at V came to 3 bases and at J to 0 bases, leaving 4 bases not matched to a gene. Germline values: CDR1 LGHDT, CDR2 YNNKEL (reference sequence). This CDR3 has 16 residues. CDR3 in amino acids: CASSQHSGSSYNEQFF. CDR3 DNA sequence: TGTGCCAGCAGCCAGCACAGCGGGAGCTCCTACAATGAGCAGTTCTTC.

This clonotype appeared a few times. The chain couples TRBV3-1 to TRBJ2-1; 11 bases align to TRBD1. There are 16 residues in the CDR3. Germline loops: CDR1 LGHDT, CDR2 YNNKEL (reference sequence). Trimming removed 3 bases from V and 8 bases from J; junction bases left unmatched: 9. This CDR3 reads CASSQKGTGGFHEQFF. As DNA, the CDR3 is TGTGCCAGCAGCCAGAAGGGGACAGGGGGTTTCCATGAGCAGTTCTTC.

The table lists this clonotype with many counts. This chain uses TRBV7-9 with TRBJ2-7, with 14 bases fitting TRBD2. The germline V gene has CDR1 SEHNR and CDR2 FQNEAQ (reference sequence). J gave up 3 bases and V 4 bases, and 2 bases lay outside the gene matches. The CDR3 spans 15 residues. CDR3 region: CASSSGTSGSYEQYF. The DNA for the CDR3 is TGTGCCAGCAGCTCGGGGACTAGCGGGAGCTACGAGCAGTACTTC.

This clonotype occurred many times. The rearrangement uses TRBV12-3 or TRBV12-4 and TRBJ1-1; D remains ambiguous. CDR3 size: 11 residues. V was cut by 6 bases and J by 7 bases, with 9 bases left in between. The CDR3 DNA reads as TGTGCCAGCAGCGACGGCTATGAAGCTTTCTTT. Translated, it gives CASSDGYEAFF.

This clonotype turned up a few times. The chain employs TRBV28 and TRBJ2-2; D may be TRBD1 or TRBD2 (5 bases each). The V gene lost 6 bases and the J gene lost 2 bases, with 7 bases spanning the gap. Germline values: CDR1 MDHEN, CDR2 SYDVKM. The CDR3 is 13 amino acids. The CDR3 is CASRGDNTGELFF. The CDR3 coding sequence is TGTGCCAGCAGGGGGGATAACACCGGGGAGCTGTTTTTT.

This clonotype has ten or more counts. This chain uses TRBV11-2 with TRBJ2-5; TRBD2 aligns across 9 bases. Germline-derived CDR1 and CDR2 are SGHAT and FQNNGV. V was pared by 4 bases and J by 5 bases, with 5 bases of the junction left unmatched. This CDR3 has 14 residues. The CDR3 nucleotides are TGTGCCAGCAGCTATCTAGCGGGATGGGAGACCCAGTACTTC. It is translated as CASSYLAGWETQYF. Variable domain in full (rest from reference TRBV11-2 and TRBJ2-5): EAGVAQSPRYKIIEKRQSVAFWCNPISGHATLYWYQQILGQGPKLLIQFQNNGVVDDSQLPKDRFSAERLKGVDSTLKIQPAKLEDSAVYLCASSYLAGWETQYFGPGTRLLVL.

This clonotype was seen ten or more times. The rearrangement uses TRBV5-6 and TRBJ1-2, with D perhaps matching TRBD1 (6 bases). CDR3 length: 14 residues. The germline V gene encodes CDR1 SGHDT and CDR2 YYEEEE. Trimming took 0 bases from V and 2 from J, leaving 8 bases between them. In DNA, the CDR3 is TGTGCCAGCAGCTTGGTAGGACAGAACTATGGCTACACCTTC. It specifies CASSLVGQNYGYTF.

This rearrangement joins TRBV6-1 to TRBJ2-6; D unclear. The CDR3 runs 14 residues. The V end was cut by 8 bases, the J end by 2 bases, with 10 bases between. CDR1 and CDR2 (germline): MNHNS, SASEGT. As DNA, the CDR3 is TGTGCCAGCCTCGAGTGGCCTGGGGCCAACGTCCTGACTTTC. Translated, it gives CASLEWPGANVLTF.

The chain uses TRBV19 and TRBJ1-4; 7 bases agree with TRBD1. CDR1 and CDR2 (germline): LNHDA, SQIVND (reference sequence). Germline trimming cut 5 bases from V and 8 bases from J; bases unmatched to any gene: 11. This CDR3 has 15 residues. CDR3 protein: CASSARQGKGEKLFF. CDR3 bases: TGTGCCAGTAGTGCCAGACAGGGAAAGGGGGAAAAACTGTTTTTT.

In its sample, this clonotype was seen many times. The CDR3 region has the DNA TGTGCCAGCAGTCAGCCGGGATCCTACGAGCAGTACTTC. The encoded protein is CASSQPGSYEQYF. The genes are TRBV14 and TRBJ2-7; tentatively, D is TRBD2 (5 bases). V lost 6 bases and J 1 base, leaving 10 bases between the germline ends. In germline, CDR1 is SGHDN, CDR2 FVKESK. The CDR3 runs 13 residues.

The chain joins TRBV6-1 to TRBJ2-1, with 7 bases identical to TRBD2. There are 15 residues in the CDR3. Germline V gene sequence: CDR1 MNHNS, CDR2 SASEGT. V dropped 5 bases and J dropped 9; count of bases not matched to a gene: 13. The CDR3 loop reads CASSPLRGRAREQFF. DNA for the CDR3: TGTGCCAGCAGTCCCCTCCGGGGGAGGGCTCGTGAGCAGTTCTTC.

This clonotype was recorded many times. J is TRBJ2-1 and V is TRBV14; D perhaps matches TRBD2 (5 bases). The germline gives CDR1 SGHDN, CDR2 FVKESK. CDR3 size: 13 residues. Trimming left V 3 bases short and J 8 bases short, with 11 bases between. The CDR3 is CASSHEAVDEQFF. The CDR3 DNA sequence: TGTGCCAGCAGCCACGAAGCGGTCGATGAGCAGTTCTTC.